The 17 T cell receptor beta chains below were found in one sample sequenced in a study of Ad26.COV2.S vaccination and SARS-CoV-2 variants. This table comes from immunoSEQ multiplex PCR, and its TCRdb copy is limited to in-frame clones, with some not included. The sample lists hundreds of thousands of clones; roughly 90% were seen once. The treatment was: roughly 20 received Ad26.COV2.S at low or high dose, single or two shots; 5 received placebo; per-sample allocation not given. Samples were taken on day 63 after the first vaccine or placebo injection. The starting material was peripheral blood, obtained in a trial of Ad26.COV2.S vaccine versus placebo. Receptor source: a person aged 18 to 59 who received the Ad26.COV2.S COVID-19 vaccine or a placebo.

The J gene is TRBJ2-5, the V gene TRBV7-2; possible D gene TRBD2, 7 bases. The V end lost 5 bases, the J end lost 9 bases, and 22 bases lay between the germline ends. The germline gives CDR1 SGHTA, CDR2 FQGNSA. The CDR3 extends over 15 amino acids. Here the CDR3 DNA reads TGTGCCAGCAGCCCCCTAGGGGGGGTTGGTGCGGCCCAGTACTTC. Its translation: CASSPLGGVGAAQYF.

The CDR3 here is CASSRAEEKLFF. Written as DNA, the CDR3 is TGTGCCAGTAGCCGGGCAGAAGAAAAACTGTTTTTT. The chain recombines TRBV19 with TRBJ1-4; D is undetermined. CDR1 LNHDA and CDR2 SQIVND come from the germline V gene (reference sequence). This CDR3 contains 12 residues. Trimming removed 6 bases from V and 8 bases from J, with 10 bases in between.

V usage is TRBV18 and J usage is TRBJ1-1; D unresolved. This CDR3 spans 14 amino acids. Germline values: CDR1 KGHSH, CDR2 LQKENI. Trimming stripped 3 bases from V and 1 base from J, with 9 bases between. The CDR3: CASSPLKGNTEAFF. As DNA, the CDR3 is TGTGCCAGCTCACCGCTAAAAGGGAACACTGAAGCTTTCTTT.

The J gene is TRBJ2-7, the V gene TRBV28; the match to TRBD1 covers 7 bases. V lost 2 bases and J lost 1; bases outside the gene matches: 2. The CDR3 contains 14 residues. Germline V gene lookup returns CDR1 MDHEN and CDR2 SYDVKM. In DNA form, the CDR3 reads TGTGCCAGCAGTTTAAGGGGACAGTCCTACGAGCAGTACTTC. It encodes CASSLRGQSYEQYF.

The chain couples TRBV2 to TRBJ2-3; the D gene is possibly TRBD2 (5 bases). Germline loops: CDR1 SNHLY, CDR2 FYNNEI. With 7 bases removed from V and 1 base from J, the gap between germline ends came to 15 bases. The CDR3 runs to 15 residues. Written as DNA, the CDR3 is TGTGCCAGCAATCTGGACTTTACCCGCACAGATACGCAGTATTTT. Translating gives CASNLDFTRTDTQYF. The variable domain in full, with the rest retrieved from reference TRBV2 and TRBJ2-3, is EPEVTQTPSHQVTQMGQEVILRCVPISNHLYFYWYRQILGQKVEFLVSFYNNEISEKSEIFDDQFSVERPDGSNFTLKIRSTKLEDSAMYFCASNLDFTRTDTQYFGPGTRLTVL.

The chain joins TRBV28 to TRBJ1-5; D uncertain. This CDR3 contains 14 residues. Germline assignment: CDR1 MDHEN and CDR2 SYDVKM. Trimming took off 7 bases at V and 1 base at J, with 11 bases between the two ends. CDR3 sequence reads: CASTGTASNQPQHF. Here the CDR3 DNA reads TGTGCCAGCACCGGAACAGCAAGCAATCAGCCCCAGCATTTT. The full variable domain, completed using reference TRBV28 and TRBJ1-5, is DVKVTQSSRYLVKRTGEKVFLECVQDMDHENMFWYRQDPGLGLRLIYFSYDVKMKEKGDIPEGYSVSREKKERFSLILESASTNQTSMYLCASTGTASNQPQHFGDGTRLSIL.

The chain links TRBV5-6 to TRBJ1-3; TRBD1 matches 7 bases. Germline loops: CDR1 SGHDT, CDR2 YYEEEE. The ends lost 4 bases at V and 1 base at J; junction bases unmatched: 14. The CDR3 consists of 18 residues. CDR3 DNA: TGTGCCAGCAGCGGAGAGGGAGGGGGCAAGCGATCTGGAAACACCATATATTTT. Translating it yields CASSGEGGGKRSGNTIYF.

The V and J genes are TRBV6-2 or TRBV6-3 and TRBJ1-6; the D gene is possibly TRBD1 (5 bases). This CDR3 comprises 14 residues. Germline V lookup: CDR1 MNHEY, CDR2 SVGEGT. V was pared by 6 bases and J by 7 bases, with 13 bases between. CDR3 in DNA: TGTGCCAGCAGCCCGGGACGGGGAAATTCACCCCTCCACTTT. This gives the protein CASSPGRGNSPLHF.

The J gene is TRBJ2-1, the V gene TRBV28; D perhaps matches TRBD2 (7 bases). The CDR3 consists of 14 residues. Germline values: CDR1 MDHEN, CDR2 SYDVKM. The V gene lost 6 bases and the J gene lost 2 bases, with 11 bases spanning the gap. The CDR3 nucleotides read TGTGCCAGCAGGGAGGGGGGGGCCTACAATGAGCAGTTCTTC. Protein sequence: CASREGGAYNEQFF.

This clone is a singleton in its sample. J is TRBJ2-1 and V is TRBV2; 8 bases are a match to TRBD2. The CDR3 is made up of 14 amino acids. The germline V gene has CDR1 SNHLY and CDR2 FYNNEI. V shed 4 bases, J shed 5 bases, and the junction held 4 bases outside the gene matches. CDR3 nucleotides: TGTGCCAGCAGTGGCGGGAGGATAAACAATGAGCAGTTCTTC. Translated, it gives CASSGGRINNEQFF. Full variable domain (outside the CDR3, taken from reference TRBV2 and TRBJ2-1): EPEVTQTPSHQVTQMGQEVILRCVPISNHLYFYWYRQILGQKVEFLVSFYNNEISEKSEIFDDQFSVERPDGSNFTLKIRSTKLEDSAMYFCASSGGRINNEQFFGPGTRLTVL.

The J gene is TRBJ2-7, the V gene TRBV9; D remains unclear. V was cut by 2 bases and J by 1 base, with 10 bases left in between. CDR1 SGDLS and CDR2 YYNGEE come from the germline V gene. This CDR3 spans 14 amino acids. The CDR3 nucleotides read TGTGCCAGCAGCGTTCAAGCAAGTTCCTACGAGCAGTACTTC. Translating gives CASSVQASSYEQYF. Based on the CDR3 plus reference TRBV9 and TRBJ2-7, the full variable domain is DSGVTQTPKHLITATGQRVTLRCSPRSGDLSVYWYQQSLDQGLQFLIQYYNGEERAKGNILERFSAQQFPDLHSELNLSSLELGDSALYFCASSVQASSYEQYFGPGTRLTVT.

The rearrangement links TRBV28 to TRBJ2-2, with 7 bases that match TRBD2. The V and J ends lost 3 bases and 2 bases, in that order; junction bases with no gene match: 9. The germline V gene encodes CDR1 MDHEN and CDR2 SYDVKM. The CDR3 runs to 17 residues. As DNA, the CDR3 is TGTGCCAGCAGTTTCACTTGGCTAGCGGACAACACCGGGGAGCTGTTTTTT. It codes for CASSFTWLADNTGELFF. Full variable domain (outside the CDR3, taken from reference TRBV28 and TRBJ2-2): DVKVTQSSRYLVKRTGEKVFLECVQDMDHENMFWYRQDPGLGLRLIYFSYDVKMKEKGDIPEGYSVSREKKERFSLILESASTNQTSMYLCASSFTWLADNTGELFFGEGSRLTVL.

The gene calls are TRBV5-1 and TRBJ2-5; 11 bases map to TRBD1. The V gene's germline CDR1 is SGHRS and CDR2 YFSETQ. The V segment lost 4 bases and the J segment 5 bases; nucleotides outside the gene matches: 7. This CDR3 has 15 residues. DNA for the CDR3: TGCGCCAGCAGCGGACGGACAGGGGGCGCGGAGACCCAGTACTTC. Amino acid sequence: CASSGRTGGAETQYF. Using reference TRBV5-1 and TRBJ2-5 for the parts outside the CDR3, the full variable domain is KAGVTQTPRYLIKTRGQQVTLSCSPISGHRSVSWYQQTPGQGLQFLFEYFSETQRNKGNFPGRFSGRQFSNSRSEMNVSTLELGDSALYLCASSGRTGGAETQYFGPGTRLLVL.

In this sample, this clone turned up a few times. Other DNA sequences in this specimen translate into the identical CDR3. The rearrangement uses TRBV27 and TRBJ1-6; 7 nucleotides line up with TRBD1. CDR1 MNHEY and CDR2 SMNVEV come from the germline V gene (reference sequence). CDR3 size: 14 residues. V lost 1 base, J lost 9 bases, and 3 bases stayed unmatched. In nucleotides, the CDR3 is TGTGCCAGCAGTTTATGGCAGGGGGGTTCACCCCTCCACTTT. Its protein product is CASSLWQGGSPLHF.

This chain uses TRBV9 with TRBJ2-7; D might be TRBD2 (5 bases). There are 15 residues in the CDR3. V was clipped by 3 bases and J by 3 bases, with 16 bases between them. Germline CDR1 is SGDLS and CDR2 is YYNGEE. The CDR3 loop is CASSEASYPSYEQYF. The CDR3 bases are TGTGCCAGCAGCGAAGCTAGCTATCCTAGCTACGAGCAGTACTTC.

This clone has more than one count but fewer than ten. The V gene is TRBV3-1 (or the pseudogene TRBV3-2), the J gene TRBJ2-7, with D unresolved. Looked up from germline, CDR1 is LGHDT and CDR2 is YNNKEL (reference sequence). Trimming pared 0 bases from V and 6 bases from J, leaving 9 bases between. The CDR3 has 13 amino acids. In DNA, the CDR3 is TGTGCCAGCAGCCAAGATTGGGTGGGCGAGCAGTACTTC. It codes for CASSQDWVGEQYF.

The chain combines TRBV7-2 with TRBJ2-5, with D possibly TRBD2 on 6 matching bases. Germline CDR1 SGHTA, CDR2 FQGNSA. CDR3 length: 15 residues. V shed 2 bases and J shed 0 bases, with 10 bases lying between them. CDR3: CASSLYGSHQETQYF. The CDR3, as DNA: TGTGCCAGCAGCTTATACGGGAGCCACCAAGAGACCCAGTACTTC.